What follows describes a single T cell receptor (beta chain). V was trimmed by 1 base and J by 7 bases, leaving 9 bases between them. Germline loops: CDR1 SGDLS, CDR2 YYNGEE. This CDR3 has 13 residues. This entry belongs to a study of shared clonotypes between healthy human individuals. Naivety among CD8 cells was defined by CD45RO negativity and positive CCR7 selection, thereby excluding terminally differentiated effector memory CD45RA+ cells. The method was immunoSEQ multiplex PCR; TCRdb's version includes in-frame clones alone and lacks a portion of them. The sample yields roughly 2,000,000 clones, 85% to 95% seen once.

The source of this sequence is a man aged 18 to 29 in good health. Sequenced input: naive CD8+ T cells sorted from blood. The genes are TRBV9 and TRBJ2-1; no reliable D call. The CDR3 loop is CASSVQVINEQFF. Written as DNA, the CDR3 is TGTGCCAGCAGCGTACAGGTAATAAATGAGCAGTTCTTC.